The subject of this entry is one T cell receptor beta chain. Its antigen specificity is not known. Qualities for individual bases were not recorded, and no much larger clone is one base off. This entry belongs to a study of CD4 T cells in relation to SARS-CoV-2 and coronaviruses (dated by TCRdb to the early 2020s). A note on the overall study: In the ViraFEST assay, PBMCs were grown with antigen for 10 to 11 days, and TCR beta CDR3s were then sequenced to identify antigen-specific clonal expansions. A median age of around 37 years, with a range of about 20 to 80 years, was recorded for the full convalescent cohort of around 12 patients. The roughly twelve convalescent patients included 8 males and 4 females; two subjects were Hispanic. Shared crossreactive spike epitopes were mapped to their HLA restriction using patient-derived lymphoblastoid cell lines. At the level of individual TCR clonotypes, the study measured memory CD4+ T cell crossreactivity between SARS-CoV-2 spike protein and common cold coronavirus spike proteins. The Adaptive Biotechnologies TCR-sequencing kit was used for samples from a few pre-COVID donors and for the naive versus memory experiments, whereas the other data were Illumina-based. A different, Illumina-based TCR-beta assay was used to sequence expansion assays from other donors in the study.

Trimming removed 8 bases from V and 0 bases from J, leaving 11 bases between the germline ends. The CDR3 covers 14 residues, taking in both the cysteine and the phenylalanine. CDR3 DNA is the only sequence kept; it has 42 bases, read in frame from the first base. Per the germline V gene (reference sequence), MNHEY is the CDR1 and SMNVEV is the CDR2. Survey-level immunoSEQ TCR-beta sequencing was performed on DNA from CEF-cultured naive and memory CD4+ T cells. The source study handled its data this way. During preprocessing, nonproductive sequences were removed, as were CDR3s that did not start with C, did not end with F or W, or were shorter than 7 amino acids. Antigen-specific clonotypes were called with the MANAFEST web app, based on expansion relative to reference and other culture wells. A clone was considered positive if the clone showed significant expansion compared with the reference culture in 2 of 3 replicate wells at an FDR below 0.05. A further requirement for positive clones was significant expansion compared with all other tandem wells, along with an odds ratio above 5. Cultured and uncultured naive and memory CD4+ repertoires were searched for previously identified spike- and CEF-reactive CDR3s. Pairwise Levenshtein distance, computed with the stringdist R package after three terminal residues were trimmed from each end, was used as the measure of CDR3 homology. What TCRdb holds here is the immuneACCESS table cut down to in-frame rearrangements. Part of the clones is not present; checked against another copy, under half of the missing clones reflect an unresolved V gene, and the others are unexplained. Clone size and V and J calls were adopted from that table, with D and trimming inferred from the DNA. Within this sample are roughly 41,000 clones, with 82% of them counted one time only. Together, the top ten hold roughly 4.7% of the sample.

Naive and memory CD4+ T cells were separated from cryopreserved PBMCs by first enriching for CD4 and then performing EasySep naive CD4+ T cell enrichment. Sorted naive or memory CD4+ T cells (under 1.1 x 10^5) were cultured 1:1 with T cell-depleted PBMCs and CEF peptides for more than eight days. In general, triplicate replicate wells were used for every peptide culture condition. Ficoll-Paque PLUS gradient centrifugation was used to isolate PBMCs from leukapheresis product or whole blood. PBMCs were either cryopreserved at -140°C or used fresh in the expansion assay. The QIAamp Micro DNA Kit was used to extract genomic DNA from the CD4+ T cells. The research as a whole found: Sequencing naive versus memory cells indicated that the assay picks up memory recall responses, not primary responses primed during culture. Because the crossreactivity analysis focused on spike protein, crossreactivity against other viral proteins was not assessed. No donor contributed both pre-pandemic and post-infection samples, which limited tracing the source of pre-existing responses. The study was limited by small numbers of patients and tested TCRs. Compared with monoreactive clones, crossreactive clones had significantly weaker SARS-CoV-2-driven expansion, a result consistent with antigenic imprinting. In around two thirds of donors, memory CD4+ clonotypes turned up that crossrecognized SARS-CoV-2 and at least one common cold coronavirus spike.

The chain links TRBV27 with TRBJ1-5, with no D gene named confidently. The source of this sequence is an adult with COVID-19. Sequenced sample: naive CD4+ T cells from PBMCs, cultured in vitro. Sample cell subset or site, as interpreted from the label and publication: naive CD4+ T cells isolated by negative enrichment. The CDR3 in this case is CASWSGFSNQPQHF. The sequenced DNA: TGTGCCAGCTGGTCGGGGTTTAGCAATCAGCCCCAGCATTTT.